The 6 T cell receptor beta chains below were found in one sample sequenced in a study of cytomegalovirus exposure and HLA in healthy donors. PCR amplification relied on 60 Vbeta primers (plus 13 Jbeta primers). Sequencing used immunoSEQ multiplex PCR; TCRdb keeps in-frame clones, though not all of them. In the table there are approximately 280,000 clones, approximately 90% of which are singletons. The sample taken for sequencing was PBMCs. These receptors originate from a woman between 18 and 29 years old in good health and CMV-seronegative.

The rearrangement links TRBV2 to TRBJ2-7, with TRBD1 matching 7 bases. Trimming at V came to 3 bases and at J to 6 bases, leaving 8 bases not matched to a gene. This CDR3 is 14 amino acids long. Germline V gene sequence: CDR1 SNHLY, CDR2 FYNNEI. CDR3: CASSEGQPWGEQYF. The CDR3 DNA reads TGTGCCAGCAGTGAGGGACAGCCCTGGGGCGAGCAGTACTTC.

This chain uses TRBV5-1 with TRBJ1-3, with D uncertain. The CDR3 is 14 residues long. V was pared by 5 bases and J by 1 base, with 10 bases between. Germline CDR1 and CDR2: SGHRS and YFSETQ. CDR3 protein: CASRPLGSGNTIYF. The CDR3 DNA follows: TGCGCCAGCAGACCCCTAGGTTCTGGAAACACCATATATTTT.

The chain employs TRBV6-1 and TRBJ2-3; no clear D. The V gene's germline CDR1 is MNHNS and CDR2 SASEGT. The CDR3 extends over 13 amino acids. Trimming took off 7 bases at V and 2 bases at J, with 10 bases between the two ends. As DNA, the CDR3 is TGTGCCAGCACCCCTGAGTTCACAGATACGCAGTATTTT. This sequence encodes CASTPEFTDTQYF.

The chain employs TRBV5-1 and TRBJ1-1; 7 bases fit TRBD1. CDR1 is SGHRS, CDR2 YFSETQ, per germline. V trimming: 5 bases; J trimming: 4 bases; junction bases outside the gene matches: 5. The CDR3 spans 13 residues. The CDR3 loop reads CASSDQGGTEAFF. CDR3 sequence (DNA): TGCGCCAGCAGTGATCAGGGGGGCACTGAAGCTTTCTTT.

The chain couples TRBV2 to TRBJ2-1; D gene ambiguous. This CDR3 comprises 11 residues. Trimming cost V 2 bases and J 14 bases, with 10 bases left between them. Per the germline V gene, CDR1 is SNHLY and CDR2 is FYNNEI. This chain's CDR3 is CASSEIEVEFF. As DNA, the CDR3 is TGTGCCAGCAGTGAAATAGAGGTGGAGTTCTTC.

V gene TRBV18 combines with J gene TRBJ1-6; 7 bases fit TRBD1. Germline assignment: CDR1 KGHSH and CDR2 LQKENI. V dropped 1 base and J dropped 8; count of bases not matched to a gene: 2. The CDR3 extends over 14 amino acids. The CDR3 spells CASSPRQGDSPLHF. The DNA of the CDR3 is TGTGCCAGCTCACCACGACAGGGAGATTCACCCCTCCACTTT.